These T cell receptor beta chains were read from a single sample in a study of T cells in Graves' hyperthyroidism and ophthalmopathy. MiXCR was run by TCRdb on the multiplex PCR reads, yielding one entry per CDR3 protein. The table lists hundreds of thousands of distinct CDR3 sequences, about 15% of them singletons. What was sequenced was blood. These receptors were obtained from a woman in her 40s with Graves' ophthalmopathy. CDR3s include the opening cysteine and the closing phenylalanine or tryptophan. Fields, in order: CDR3 length, D gene, V gene, J gene, clone size, CDR3 DNA, CDR3 protein. The D gene is left open where the match is weak. A row's size may be missing; if present it is once, few, many or a size class.

13	.	TRBV6-1	TRBJ1-1	.	TGTGCCAGCAGCATACGTTTCGACACTGAAGCTTTCTTT	CASSIRFDTEAFF
16	TRBD1	TRBV7-2	TRBJ1-1	many	TGTGCCAGCAGCAACCCCGGGACAGGGTGGGCCACTGAAGCTTTCTTT	CASSNPGTGWATEAFF
16	.	TRBV27	TRBJ1-6	.	TGTGCCAGCAGTTTAACAAGGGGTGACTATAATTCACCCCTCCACTTT	CASSLTRGDYNSPLHF
13	.	TRBV20-1	TRBJ1-2	.	TGCAGTGCTAGAGAGGTGGGGAACTATGGCTACACCTTC	CSAREVGNYGYTF
13	.	TRBV19	TRBJ2-2	many	TGTGCCAGTAGCAGATACGGCACCGGGGAGCTGTTTTTT	CASSRYGTGELFF
15	TRBD2	TRBV4-1	TRBJ2-5	many	TGCGCCAGCAGTCCGAGGACTAGCGGGAAGGAGACCCAGTACTTC	CASSPRTSGKETQYF
14	TRBD2	TRBV6-2/TRBV6-3	TRBJ2-7	once	TGTGCCAGCAGCCCGATAGCGGGAGGGTACGAGCAGTACTTC	CASSPIAGGYEQYF
15	TRBD2	TRBV28	TRBJ2-7	many	TGTGCCAGCAGTTTGGGTTGGGGGGGTACCTACGAGCAGTACTTC	CASSLGWGGTYEQYF
14	.	TRBV5-1	TRBJ1-1	many	TGCGCCAGCAGCTTGTGGGGTCCCGACACTGAAGCTTTCTTT	CASSLWGPDTEAFF
15	.	TRBV12-3/TRBV12-4	TRBJ1-5	few	TGTGCCAGCAGTTTCAATTCAGGTCCTAATCAGCCCCAGCATTTT	CASSFNSGPNQPQHF
15	.	TRBV5-1	TRBJ2-7	.	TGCGCCAGCAGCTTGGTGGGGGGTTTCACCTACGAGCAGTACTTC	CASSLVGGFTYEQYF
15	TRBD1	TRBV12-3/TRBV12-4	TRBJ2-4	many	TGTGCCAGCAGTACCCCCTGGACAGGGGAAAACATTCAGTACTTC	CASSTPWTGENIQYF
12	.	TRBV29-1	TRBJ2-5	many	TGCAGCGCTCCGACAGACGGGGAGACCCAGTACTTC	CSAPTDGETQYF
13	.	TRBV7-3	TRBJ1-2	many	TGTGCCAGCAGCTTCCCCCTTCCTTATGGCTACACCTTC	CASSFPLPYGYTF
16	.	TRBV3-1	TRBJ1-1	.	TGTGCCAGCAGCCAATTGGGGGGATCGGGGAACACTGAAGCTTTCTTT	CASSQLGGSGNTEAFF
15	.	TRBV15	TRBJ2-5	many	TGTGCCACCAGCAGAGACAGGCTGTACCAAGAGACCCAGTACTTC	CATSRDRLYQETQYF
16	TRBD2	TRBV7-9	TRBJ2-5	many	TGTGCCAGCAGCCTGGACCCAAGCGGGAGTGAAGAGACCCAGTACTTC	CASSLDPSGSEETQYF
15	TRBD1	TRBV7-8	TRBJ2-7	many	TGTGCCAGCACCAGGGGGACAGGGATGTCCTACGAGCAGTACTTC	CASTRGTGMSYEQYF
16	TRBD2	TRBV20-1	TRBJ2-3	.	TGCAGTGCTAGAGATCCATTTAGCGGGAGTCCAGATACGCAGTATTTT	CSARDPFSGSPDTQYF
14	.	TRBV10-3	TRBJ2-4	few	TGTGCCATCAGTGAAGGGGCAGCCAAAAACATTCAGTACTTC	CAISEGAAKNIQYF
12	TRBD1	TRBV20-1	TRBJ1-1	many	TGCAGTGCTAGGACAGGGTTCACTGAAGCTTTCTTT	CSARTGFTEAFF
17	TRBD1	TRBV27	TRBJ1-2	many	TGTGCCAGCAGTTCCCAACCCTCCGGGACAGGTCCCTATGGCTACACCTTC	CASSSQPSGTGPYGYTF
14	TRBD1	TRBV20-1	TRBJ2-5	many	TGCAGTGCTTCCGAGACAGGGGGCAGAGAGACCCAGTACTTC	CSASETGGRETQYF
14	TRBD2	TRBV7-9	TRBJ2-7	many	TGTGCCAGCAGCGGGGAGCGGGAGACAAACGAGCAGTACTTC	CASSGERETNEQYF
15	TRBD1	TRBV27	TRBJ1-1	many	TGTGCCAGCAGTTTGAAGGGGGCACAGGGCACTGAAGCTTTCTTT	CASSLKGAQGTEAFF
13	.	TRBV11-3	TRBJ1-1	many	TGTGCCAGCGGAACAAACAGGGACACTGAAGCTTTCTTT	CASGTNRDTEAFF
15	TRBD1	TRBV7-2	TRBJ1-1	.	TGTGCCAGCAGCTTGGGGAGACAGGGTCTCACTGAAGCTTTCTTT	CASSLGRQGLTEAFF
16	.	TRBV6-1	TRBJ2-2	many	TGTGCCAGCAGGGCCCCTTGGGCGGGGAACACCGGGGAGCTGTTTTTT	CASRAPWAGNTGELFF